A single sample gave rise to the 21 T cell receptor beta chains below, sequenced in a study of blood T cell repertoires in COVID-19. Sequencing was performed with immunoSEQ multiplex PCR; in TCRdb, only in-frame clones are kept and a portion is missing. The sample carries over 200,000 clones, 85% to 90% recorded once. What was sequenced was peripheral blood. These receptors were collected from an older woman with acute or convalescent COVID-19.

The chain employs TRBV3-1 (or the pseudogene TRBV3-2) and TRBJ1-2, with 7 bases fitting TRBD1. The CDR3 loop spans 14 amino acids. Germline V CDR1 and CDR2: LGHDT, YNNKEL (reference sequence). J gave up 6 bases and V 3 bases, and 7 bases lay outside the gene matches. The CDR3 loop is CASSHWDSRNGYTF. CDR3 DNA: TGTGCCAGCAGCCATTGGGACAGTAGAAATGGCTACACCTTC.

This chain uses TRBV5-5 with TRBJ2-2; D possibly corresponds to TRBD1 (5 bases). Germline V lookup: CDR1 SGHKS, CDR2 YYEKEE (reference sequence). The length of the CDR3 is 16 residues. V lost 4 bases to trimming and J lost 4 bases, with 17 bases between them. CDR3 sequence reads: CASSLRQPSRTGELFF. The CDR3 nucleotides read TGTGCCAGCAGCCTGCGACAGCCTTCGCGCACCGGGGAGCTGTTTTTT.

The chain has TRBV19 and TRBJ1-1; D is possibly TRBD1 (5 bases). The germline V gene has CDR1 LNHDA and CDR2 SQIVND (reference sequence). The CDR3 is made up of 15 amino acids. V lost 6 bases and J 1 base, leaving 15 bases between the germline ends. In DNA form, the CDR3 reads TGTGCCAGTAGATTCTCAGGGCGCTCGAACACTGAAGCTTTCTTT. It translates to CASRFSGRSNTEAFF.

The genes are TRBV7-3 and TRBJ2-3, with 11 bases lining up with TRBD2. Germline V gives CDR1 SGHTA, CDR2 FQGTGA. The length of the CDR3 is 18 residues. Unmatched junction bases numbered 5, after V lost 0 bases and J lost 0 bases. The CDR3 bases are TGTGCCAGCAGCTTAACCCTAGCGGGGGGCCTTAGCACAGATACGCAGTATTTT. As protein: CASSLTLAGGLSTDTQYF.

The chain recombines TRBV7-2 with TRBJ2-5, with D perhaps TRBD2 (6 bases). Per the germline V gene, CDR1 is SGHTA and CDR2 is FQGNSA. The length of the CDR3 is 15 residues. The ends were cut back, 5 bases at V and 2 bases at J, with 15 bases in the middle. Here the CDR3 reads CASSLRRGPQETQYF. CDR3 DNA: TGTGCCAGCAGCCTGAGGCGGGGCCCTCAAGAGACCCAGTACTTC.

The chain employs TRBV18 and TRBJ2-7; weak D call: TRBD1 (6 bases). The CDR3 is made up of 15 amino acids. Per germline, CDR1 KGHSH and CDR2 LQKENI. V lost 3 bases, J lost 1 base, and 13 bases lay in between. Here the CDR3 reads CASSPPDSPSYEQYF. CDR3 nucleotides: TGTGCCAGCTCACCGCCGGACAGCCCATCCTACGAGCAGTACTTC.

The rearrangement joins TRBV5-1 to TRBJ2-3; tentative D call: TRBD2 (5 bases). Germline CDR1 reads SGHRS; CDR2 reads YFSETQ. V lost 4 bases to trimming and J lost 3 bases, with 9 bases between them. The CDR3 covers 13 residues. CDR3 loop: CASSAGQTDTQYF. The CDR3 DNA reads as TGCGCCAGCAGCGCGGGTCAAACAGATACGCAGTATTTT.

The rearrangement links TRBV27 to TRBJ1-1; no clear D gene. Trimming took off 10 bases at V and 0 bases at J, with 9 bases between the two ends. The CDR3 has 12 amino acids. CDR1 MNHEY and CDR2 SMNVEV come from the germline V gene (reference sequence). CDR3 sequence: CATWRLNTEAFF. The CDR3 DNA reads TGTGCCACCTGGAGGCTGAACACTGAAGCTTTCTTT.

As to this clone: Other DNA sequences within the sample encode an identical CDR3. The V and J genes are TRBV19 and TRBJ2-2; 8 bases line up with TRBD1. V gave up 4 bases and J gave up 6 bases; unmatched junction bases: 1. In germline, CDR1 is LNHDA, CDR2 SQIVND (reference sequence). The CDR3 extends over 13 amino acids. As DNA, the CDR3 is TGTGCCAGTAGTACGACAGGGGCCGGGGAGCTGTTTTTT. This gives the protein CASSTTGAGELFF.

On this clone itself: This specimen includes other DNA sequences encoding the same CDR3. The chain uses TRBV28 and TRBJ1-5; 9 bases are a match to TRBD1. V trimming: 3 bases; J trimming: 4 bases; junction bases outside the gene matches: 4. The CDR3 consists of 15 residues. Germline lookup yields CDR1 MDHEN and CDR2 SYDVKM. CDR3 in DNA: TGTGCCAGCAGTTTCCCCGGGACAGGGAATCAGCCCCAGCATTTT. Its protein is CASSFPGTGNQPQHF.

The V gene is TRBV2, the J gene TRBJ1-4, with TRBD1 identical over 8 bases. CDR1 and CDR2 from the germline V gene are SNHLY and FYNNEI. With 4 bases clipped from V and 8 bases from J, the junction kept 6 bases outside the gene matches. CDR3 length equals 14 residues. DNA for the CDR3: TGTGCCAGCAGTGTTCAGGGGGCGGAGGAAAAACTGTTTTTT. It specifies CASSVQGAEEKLFF.

The chain uses TRBV12-3 or TRBV12-4 and TRBJ1-2; 8 bases agree with TRBD1. The CDR3 length is 13 residues. The junction had 4 bases not matched to a gene; V was cut back by 6 bases and J by 4 bases. The CDR3 nucleotides read TGTGCCAGCAGGGACAGGGTAGCCTATGGCTACACCTTC. This encodes CASRDRVAYGYTF.

The gene calls are TRBV6-2 or TRBV6-3 and TRBJ1-5, with 7 positions matching TRBD1. Germline trimming cut 2 bases from V and 4 bases from J; bases unmatched to any gene: 8. The CDR3 is made up of 16 amino acids. The germline gives CDR1 MNHEY, CDR2 SVGEGT. CDR3 coding DNA: TGTGCCAGCAGTTACCGGTTGGGACAGACTAATCAGCCCCAGCATTTT. This codes for CASSYRLGQTNQPQHF.

The CDR3 DNA follows: TGTGCCAGCAGCGGACAGGGGGCGAGAGATGGCTACACCTTC. This codes for CASSGQGARDGYTF. This chain connects TRBV7-2 to TRBJ1-2; 11 positions agree with TRBD1. This CDR3 has 14 amino acids. The V gene end was trimmed by 5 bases and the J gene end by 6 bases; junction bases not matched to a gene: 5. Germline V gene sequence: CDR1 SGHTA, CDR2 FQGNSA.

A word on this clone: Other DNA sequences in the same sample also yield this CDR3. V usage is TRBV5-1 and J usage is TRBJ1-2; possible D gene TRBD1, 5 bases. V shed 0 bases and J shed 8 bases, with 11 bases lying between them. The CDR3 has 13 residues. CDR1 is SGHRS and CDR2 is YFSETQ in the germline V gene. The CDR3 here is CASSLAGGGGYTF. DNA of the CDR3: TGCGCCAGCAGCTTGGCCGGCGGGGGGGGCTACACCTTC.

This clone occurred once. V is TRBV2 and J is TRBJ1-2, with D hard to call. Trimming left V 2 bases short and J 4 bases short, with 8 bases between. The CDR3 is 13 residues long. Germline-derived CDR1 and CDR2 are SNHLY and FYNNEI. CDR3 sequence: CASSETRPYGYTF. CDR3 nucleotides: TGTGCCAGCAGTGAAACACGCCCCTATGGCTACACCTTC.

The chain has TRBV9 and TRBJ2-1; 8 bases map to TRBD2. Germline V gene data show CDR1 as SGDLS and CDR2 as YYNGEE. V gave up 0 bases and J gave up 4 bases; unmatched junction bases: 9. CDR3 length equals 17 residues. Here the CDR3 DNA reads TGTGCCAGCAGCGTAGATTGGCGGGGGGCCGCATACAATGAGCAGTTCTTC. Translated: CASSVDWRGAAYNEQFF.

This chain links TRBV5-4 with TRBJ2-2; 7 bases match TRBD2. V gave up 0 bases and J gave up 1 base; unmatched junction bases: 0. The CDR3 spans 15 residues. Germline V gene data show CDR1 as SGHNT and CDR2 as YYREEE (reference sequence). This chain's CDR3 is CASSLAGGNTGELFF. The CDR3 DNA is TGTGCCAGCAGCTTGGCGGGGGGGAACACCGGGGAGCTGTTTTTT.

The chain recombines TRBV11-3 with TRBJ2-5, with 7 bases identical to TRBD2. CDR3 length: 15 amino acids. Germline CDR1 is SGHNT and CDR2 is YENEEA. Trimming removed 1 base from V and 6 bases from J; junction bases left unmatched: 8. Here the CDR3 DNA reads TGTGCCAGCAGCTTAGGGACTAGTAGGAGCCAGACCCAGTACTTC. Translated, it gives CASSLGTSRSQTQYF.

The rearrangement links TRBV28 to TRBJ1-5; D perhaps matches TRBD1 (5 bases). The germline V gene has CDR1 MDHEN and CDR2 SYDVKM. The V end lost 6 bases, the J end lost 5 bases, and 20 bases lay between the germline ends. This CDR3 is 16 amino acids long. CDR3 sequence (DNA): TGTGCCAGCAGCCCCAGTCAGAAACGACAGTATCAGCCCCAGCATTTT. Protein: CASSPSQKRQYQPQHF.

This chain joins TRBV28 and TRBJ1-3; D unresolved. Trimming removed 6 bases from V and 8 bases from J, with 14 bases in between. The germline CDR1 and CDR2 sequences are MDHEN and SYDVKM. This CDR3 comprises 13 residues. CDR3 sequence (DNA): TGTGCCAGCAGCACCCCCGGGGAGGACACCATATATTTT. As protein: CASSTPGEDTIYF. Full variable domain (remainder filled in from reference TRBV28 and TRBJ1-3): DVKVTQSSRYLVKRTGEKVFLECVQDMDHENMFWYRQDPGLGLRLIYFSYDVKMKEKGDIPEGYSVSREKKERFSLILESASTNQTSMYLCASSTPGEDTIYFGEGSWLTVV.